Shown below are 8 T cell receptor beta chains from a single sample sequenced in a study of regulatory T cells in long-lasting Graves disease. For TCR beta, libraries came from iRepertoire HTBI primers and Arm-PCR of CDR3 regions. One entry per CDR3 protein, called by TCRdb with MiXCR from the multiplex PCR reads. This sample carries a few hundred thousand distinct CDR3 sequences, 22% of them seen once, and the ten largest clones take approximately 53%. Indicated time point: persistent/refractory GD, antithyroid drugs over 5 years with positive TRAb. Preparation of the TCR library used RNA extracted from PBMCs. The sequencing here drew on peripheral blood mononuclear cells (PBMCs), taken when the disease was refractory, from a patient treated with antithyroid drugs. These receptor sequences come from a female donor with Graves disease.

This clonotype was observed a handful of times. The V and J genes are TRBV7-9 and TRBJ1-5; no clear D. Trimming shortened V by 1 base and J by 9 bases, and 7 bases separated the two germline ends. CDR1 is SEHNR and CDR2 is FQNEAQ in the germline V gene (reference sequence). The CDR3 runs to 12 residues. CDR3 in DNA: TGTGCCAGCAGCTTAGGGGAATGGCCCCAGCATTTT. Amino acids: CASSLGEWPQHF. The full variable domain, completed using reference TRBV7-9 and TRBJ1-5, is DTGVSQNPRHKITKRGQNVTFRCDPISEHNRLYWYRQTLGQGPEFLTYFQNEAQLEKSRLLSDRFSAERPKGSFSTLEIQRTEQGDSAMYLCASSLGEWPQHFGDGTRLSIL.

The chain recombines TRBV7-2 with TRBJ2-5, with D possibly being TRBD2 (6 bases). CDR1 is SGHTA, CDR2 FQGNSA, per germline. The germline V and J ends were trimmed by 5 bases and 5 bases, with 24 bases remaining between them. This CDR3 region has 17 residues. For the CDR3, the DNA is TGTGCCAGCAGCCCAGAGGGGAGTCGGGGAGGCGGGGAGACCCAGTACTTC. Amino acid sequence: CASSPEGSRGGGETQYF.

J is TRBJ2-4 and V is TRBV5-1; 8 positions match TRBD1. V lost 1 base, J lost 6 bases, and 12 bases stayed unmatched. Germline CDR1 reads SGHRS; CDR2 reads YFSETQ. This CDR3 is 17 amino acids long. CDR3 region: CASSLYRMTGVANIQYF. The CDR3 DNA reads as TGCGCCAGCAGCTTGTACCGCATGACAGGGGTGGCAAACATTCAGTACTTC.

This clonotype appeared many times. V and J are TRBV27 and TRBJ2-7, with unresolved D. V gave up 7 bases and J gave up 3 bases, with 16 bases separating them. The germline V gene has CDR1 MNHEY and CDR2 SMNVEV (reference sequence). The CDR3 is 14 residues long. The CDR3 is CASKSLGRNYEQYF. CDR3 DNA sequence: TGTGCCAGCAAAAGTTTGGGCAGGAACTACGAGCAGTACTTC.

The table lists this clonotype with many counts. V gene TRBV6-9 combines with J gene TRBJ1-1, with D uncertain. The length of the CDR3 is 13 residues. Germline assignment: CDR1 MNHGY and CDR2 SVAAGI. Between the trimmed V and J ends, which lost 3 bases and 1 base, there was a span of 6 bases. This CDR3 is CASSYSENTEAFF. The CDR3 DNA follows: TGTGCCAGCAGTTACTCAGAGAACACTGAAGCTTTCTTT.

This clonotype has ten or more counts. The CDR3 sequence is CASSEVGVASPLHF. The CDR3, as DNA: TGTGCCAGCAGTGAAGTGGGCGTCGCTTCACCCCTCCACTTT. The chain links TRBV2 to TRBJ1-6; D ambiguous. The CDR3 totals 14 residues. V dropped 1 base and J dropped 9 bases, with 10 bases sitting between them. The germline gives CDR1 SNHLY, CDR2 FYNNEI.

The gene calls are TRBV6-1 and TRBJ2-1; TRBD1 is a possible D gene (6 bases). This CDR3 comprises 14 residues. The V gene lost 8 bases and the J gene lost 8 bases, with 19 bases spanning the gap. Per the germline V gene, CDR1 is MNHNS and CDR2 is SASEGT. The DNA for the CDR3 is TGTGCCAGCGGCCCCGGGACAATGGGGGATGAGCAGTTCTTC. This encodes CASGPGTMGDEQFF.

The V call is TRBV27, the J call TRBJ1-1; D is perhaps TRBD1 (5 bases). Per germline, CDR1 MNHEY and CDR2 SMNVEV (reference sequence). The CDR3 length is 14 residues. V shed 6 bases and J shed 0 bases, with 11 bases lying between them. CDR3 coding DNA: TGTGCCAGCAGAGAGTCAGGGTTGAACACTGAAGCTTTCTTT. This sequence encodes CASRESGLNTEAFF.